Following are 22 T cell receptor beta chains from one sample sequenced in a study of blood T cell repertoires in COVID-19. Data came from immunoSEQ multiplex PCR; TCRdb stores just in-frame clones and leaves some out. Of fewer than 350,000 clones listed, 80% to 90% were seen once; the top ten hold approximately 4.3%. The specimen sequenced was peripheral blood. All receptors come from a man between 40 and 49 years old with acute or convalescent COVID-19.

Only one count was recorded for this clone. Within the sample, other DNA sequences also encode this same CDR3. The DNA for the CDR3 is TGTGCCAGCAGCTTAGACAGAAACTATGGCTACACCTTC. Translated, it gives CASSLDRNYGYTF. The chain couples TRBV11-2 to TRBJ1-2, with unresolved D. V lost 0 bases and J 2 bases, leaving 4 bases between the germline ends. CDR1 is SGHAT and CDR2 is FQNNGV in the germline V gene. The CDR3 has 13 residues. Looking up the rest from reference TRBV11-2 and TRBJ1-2 gives the full variable domain: EAGVAQSPRYKIIEKRQSVAFWCNPISGHATLYWYQQILGQGPKLLIQFQNNGVVDDSQLPKDRFSAERLKGVDSTLKIQPAKLEDSAVYLCASSLDRNYGYTFGSGTRLTVV.

The J gene is TRBJ2-2, the V gene TRBV4-1; 8 bases map to TRBD2. V lost 4 bases to trimming and J lost 4 bases; unmatched junction nucleotides: 8. This CDR3 has 16 residues. Germline CDR1 and CDR2: MGHRA and YSYEKL. Here the CDR3 reads CASSRGSGGRTGELFF. The CDR3 DNA reads TGCGCCAGCAGCCGAGGAAGCGGGGGCCGCACCGGGGAGCTGTTTTTT.

This clone was found a few times. The V and J genes are TRBV5-1 and TRBJ1-6, with 11 positions matching TRBD1. The CDR3 sequence is 14 residues long. CDR1 is SGHRS, CDR2 YFSETQ, per germline. J gave up 11 bases and V 7 bases, and 8 bases lay outside the gene matches. The CDR3 nucleotides read TGCGCCAGCCAAGGGGGACAGGGGGGTACACCCCTCCACTTT. It codes for CASQGGQGGTPLHF.

The chain is built from TRBV12-5 and TRBJ2-4; 11 nucleotides align to TRBD1. Trimming took 8 bases from V and 8 from J; bases not matched to a gene: 11. The CDR3 runs 15 residues. Germline CDR1 LGHNT, CDR2 FRNRAP. The DNA for the CDR3 is TGTGCTAGTTCACAAAGGGGGACAGGGGGTCACATTCAGTACTTC. It codes for CASSQRGTGGHIQYF.

V gene TRBV11-2 combines with J gene TRBJ2-1; the match to TRBD2 covers 7 bases. CDR1 is SGHAT, CDR2 FQNNGV, per germline. The CDR3 is 16 residues long. Trimming took 6 bases from V and 6 from J; bases not matched to a gene: 14. CDR3: CASRRPGQGLLNEQFF. The CDR3 DNA follows: TGTGCCAGCAGACGACCGGGGCAGGGACTACTCAATGAGCAGTTCTTC.

This chain connects TRBV7-9 to TRBJ2-1, with 13 bases lining up with TRBD2. Per the germline V gene, CDR1 is SEHNR and CDR2 is FQNEAQ (reference sequence). This CDR3 has 15 residues. J was trimmed by 6 bases and V by 4 bases; bases with no gene match: 3. As DNA, the CDR3 is TGTGCCAGCAGCTCACTAGCGGGGGGGCCCAATGAGCAGTTCTTC. Its protein is CASSSLAGGPNEQFF.

This chain uses TRBV5-1 with TRBJ2-6; no clear D gene. Trimming stripped 1 base from V and 2 bases from J, with 7 bases between. This CDR3 has 15 amino acids. Germline values: CDR1 SGHRS, CDR2 YFSETQ. CDR3 nucleotides: TGCGCCAGCAGCTTGTTACTTGCTGGGGCCAACGTCCTGACTTTC. Translating it yields CASSLLLAGANVLTF.

J is TRBJ1-2 and V is TRBV24-1; D is perhaps TRBD1 (6 bases). In germline, CDR1 is KGHDR, CDR2 SFDVKD. This CDR3 spans 11 amino acids. V gave up 7 bases and J gave up 8 bases, with 10 bases separating them. CDR3 DNA sequence: TGTGCCACCAGCACAGGGTACGGCTACACCTTC. Translated: CATSTGYGYTF.

In this sample, this clone turned up once. The chain couples TRBV11-3 to TRBJ2-2; D perhaps matches TRBD2 (6 bases). The V gene's germline CDR1 is SGHNT and CDR2 YENEEA. The CDR3 spans 14 residues. Trimming stripped 4 bases from V and 7 bases from J, with 13 bases between. CDR3 nucleotides: TGTGCCAGCAGCTACGGGGTGGAGGGCGGGGAGCTGTTTTTT. Protein product: CASSYGVEGGELFF.

The rearrangement links TRBV5-5 to TRBJ1-3, with a weak D call TRBD1 (6 bases). The CDR3 is 14 amino acids. Germline CDR1 SGHKS, CDR2 YYEKEE (reference sequence). V dropped 4 bases and J dropped 8 bases, with 16 bases sitting between them. The CDR3 nucleotides read TGTGCCAGCAGCGGGAGTAGTGGGGGCCACACCATATATTTT. This sequence encodes CASSGSSGGHTIYF.

V gene TRBV7-6 combines with J gene TRBJ1-5; D unclear. Deletions cut 1 base from V and 9 bases from J, with 13 bases between. The germline V gene has CDR1 SGHVS and CDR2 FNYEAQ. The CDR3 contains 14 residues. CDR3 protein: CASSLDEGLGPQHF. CDR3 DNA sequence: TGTGCCAGCAGCTTAGATGAGGGCCTAGGGCCCCAGCATTTT. Full variable domain (remainder filled in from reference TRBV7-6 and TRBJ1-5): GAGVSQSPRYKVTKRGQDVALRCDPISGHVSLYWYRQALGQGPEFLTYFNYEAQQDKSGLPNDRFSAERPEGSISTLTIQRTEQRDSAMYRCASSLDEGLGPQHFGDGTRLSIL.

This clone was counted a single time. Here the CDR3 reads CAISELQAVETQYF. DNA of the CDR3: TGTGCCATCAGTGAATTACAGGCGGTAGAGACCCAGTACTTC. V and J are TRBV10-3 and TRBJ2-5, with a tentative D call TRBD1 (5 bases). The CDR3 runs to 14 residues. In germline, CDR1 is ENHRY, CDR2 SYGVKD. The V and J ends lost 3 bases and 4 bases respectively, with 12 bases between them.

This chain connects TRBV11-3 to TRBJ2-1; TRBD1 matches 8 bases. The CDR3 is 14 residues long. Germline V lookup: CDR1 SGHNT, CDR2 YENEEA. V dropped 6 bases and J dropped 8; count of bases not matched to a gene: 9. For the CDR3, the DNA is TGTGCCAGCAGACGAGGACAGGGCTCCGATGAGCAGTTCTTC. Protein product: CASRRGQGSDEQFF.

This clone was seen more than once but under ten times. This chain connects TRBV4-1 to TRBJ1-2; D might be TRBD1 (5 bases). The length of the CDR3 is 17 residues. Germline CDR1 reads MGHRA; CDR2 reads YSYEKL. V lost 0 bases to trimming and J lost 4 bases, with 18 bases between them. CDR3 region: CASSQDRGYYSAYGYTF. CDR3 DNA sequence: TGCGCCAGCAGCCAAGATAGGGGTTACTATTCGGCCTATGGCTACACCTTC.

The CDR3 DNA follows: TGTGCCAGCAGCTTTGGGAGATACAATGAGCAGTTCTTC. This gives the protein CASSFGRYNEQFF. The chain links TRBV11-2 to TRBJ2-1, with D possibly being TRBD2 (5 bases). The V gene's germline CDR1 is SGHAT and CDR2 FQNNGV. This CDR3 has 13 amino acids. V was shortened by 3 bases and J by 4 bases, with 7 bases between the two germline ends.

The chain is built from TRBV30 and TRBJ1-2; maybe TRBD1 (5 bases). This CDR3 has 12 amino acids. Germline CDR1 is GTSNPN and CDR2 is SVGIG (reference sequence). Trimming took off 5 bases at V and 8 bases at J, with 15 bases between the two ends. CDR3 protein: CAWGGDPRGYTF. In DNA, the CDR3 is TGTGCCTGGGGGGGGGACCCACGGGGCTACACCTTC.

V and J are TRBV11-2 and TRBJ2-1, with 7 bases fitting TRBD1. V trimming: 1 base; J trimming: 3 bases; junction bases outside the gene matches: 6. The CDR3 consists of 16 residues. Germline CDR1 SGHAT, CDR2 FQNNGV. The CDR3 region has the DNA TGTGCCAGCAGCTTAGGAATCGGGGACAGCTACAATGAGCAGTTCTTC. It is translated as CASSLGIGDSYNEQFF.

The chain couples TRBV12-3 or TRBV12-4 to TRBJ1-2, with D perhaps TRBD1 (5 bases). The CDR3 consists of 13 residues. V was cut by 0 bases and J by 8 bases, with 10 bases left in between. CDR3 sequence: CASSLAQVGGYTF. CDR3 in DNA: TGTGCCAGCAGTTTAGCACAGGTGGGAGGCTACACCTTC.

The chain links TRBV2 to TRBJ1-5; maybe TRBD1 (5 bases). The V end lost 3 bases, the J end lost 4 bases, and 19 bases lay between the germline ends. CDR1 SNHLY and CDR2 FYNNEI come from the germline V gene. This CDR3 is built from 17 residues. The CDR3 reads CASSEGIGVGVNQPQHF. CDR3 coding DNA: TGTGCCAGCAGTGAGGGGATTGGAGTAGGGGTTAATCAGCCCCAGCATTTT. The complete variable domain, with remaining parts taken from reference TRBV2 and TRBJ1-5, reads EPEVTQTPSHQVTQMGQEVILRCVPISNHLYFYWYRQILGQKVEFLVSFYNNEISEKSEIFDDQFSVERPDGSNFTLKIRSTKLEDSAMYFCASSEGIGVGVNQPQHFGDGTRLSIL.

This rearrangement joins TRBV29-1 to TRBJ1-1, with a possible D match to TRBD1 (6 bases). Germline CDR1 and CDR2: SQVTM and ANQGSEA. The V gene lost 0 bases and the J gene lost 5 bases, with 19 bases spanning the gap. This CDR3 has 16 residues. For the CDR3, the DNA is TGCAGCGTTGAAGATAGGGGTGGGGGAAGGGGGACTGAAGCTTTCTTT. This codes for CSVEDRGGGRGTEAFF.

The chain joins TRBV21-1 to TRBJ1-2. TRBV21-1 counts as a pseudogene. This CDR3 region has 15 residues. The CDR3, as DNA: TGTGCCGAAACGTGGGAGGTATGGAGTGACTATGGCTACACCTTC. Amino acid sequence: CAETWEVWSDYGYTF.

The chain couples TRBV24-1 to TRBJ1-1; D gene unclear. The CDR3 is 13 amino acids. The V end was cut by 8 bases, the J end by 1 base, with 10 bases between. Germline V gives CDR1 KGHDR, CDR2 SFDVKD. Written as DNA, the CDR3 is TGTGCCACCAATAACGGTGAGAACACTGAAGCTTTCTTT. This encodes CATNNGENTEAFF.